This is a list of T cell receptor beta chains from one sample in a study of vaccination effects on CD4 cells after COVID-19. These TCRs are of unknown antigen specificity. Data came from immunoSEQ multiplex PCR; TCRdb stores just in-frame clones and leaves some out. This repertoire shows about 22,000 clones, 65% to 80% found once; its top ten account for roughly 10%. The specimen comprised CD4+ T cells from PBMCs cultured with HCoV-NL63 spike peptides, sampled after COVID-19 vaccination. These receptors were taken from a human donor who received a COVID-19 vaccine. Both conserved end residues are part of each CDR3. Each record gives: clone size, CDR3 length, V gene, D gene, J gene, CDR3 DNA, CDR3 protein. The D gene is left open where the match is weak. Size is stated for part of the rows, as once, few or many counts, or as a class when the clone is expanded.

.	12	TRBV3-1/TRBV3-2	.	TRBJ1-5	TGTGCCAGCAGCCAATCGGAGGGAGCCCAGCATTTT	CASSQSEGAQHF
.	13	TRBV5-1	.	TRBJ1-4	TGCGCCAGCAGCTTGGTGGCTAATGAAAAACTGTTTTTT	CASSLVANEKLFF
.	13	TRBV29-1	.	TRBJ2-1	TGCAGCACCGTAGTCCTGGCGGGCAATGAGCAGTTCTTC	CSTVVLAGNEQFF
.	14	TRBV27	TRBD1	TRBJ1-4	TGTGCCAGCAGTCTACAGGGGATAGGGGAAAAACTGTTTTTT	CASSLQGIGEKLFF
few	14	TRBV11-2	.	TRBJ2-7	TGTGCCAGCAGCTTATCCCCCGCGCAGCACGAGCAGTACTTC	CASSLSPAQHEQYF
.	16	TRBV5-8	.	TRBJ2-3	TGTGCCAGCAGCTTGGCCCGAACTACAAGCACAGATACGCAGTATTTT	CASSLARTTSTDTQYF
few	13	TRBV7-2	.	TRBJ1-2	TGTGCCAGCAGCTTTGATAGACAGTATGGCTACACCTTC	CASSFDRQYGYTF
.	13	TRBV4-1	.	TRBJ1-2	TGCGCCAGCAGCCAAGAAGTCCAGCTCGGCTACACCTTC	CASSQEVQLGYTF
.	16	TRBV5-4	TRBD2	TRBJ2-4	TGTGCCAGCAGCGCTAGCGGGGGGACAGCCAAAAACATTCAGTACTTC	CASSASGGTAKNIQYF
.	16	TRBV6-5	.	TRBJ2-1	TGTGCCAGCAGTTACTCATCCGACAGAGCCTACAATGAGCAGTTCTTC	CASSYSSDRAYNEQFF